This is a list of T cell receptor beta chains from one sample in a study of blood T cell repertoires in COVID-19. Method: immunoSEQ multiplex PCR; TCRdb's copy keeps in-frame clones and lacks some. Seen here are approximately 160,000 clones, about 88% observed once, and the top ten hold about a sixth. The sequenced material came from peripheral blood. Receptors originate from a man between 60 and 70 years old with active or convalescent COVID-19. Each CDR3 is given with its conserved first and last residue. The order of the fields is D gene, V gene, J gene, CDR3 protein, CDR3 DNA. The D gene is left open where the match is weak.

D: TRBD1; V: TRBV7-9; J: TRBJ2-6; CDR3: CASSIQGGSGANVLTF; DNA: TGTGCCAGCAGCATACAGGGGGGCTCTGGGGCCAACGTCCTGACTTTC
D: TRBD1; V: TRBV5-1; J: TRBJ2-7; CDR3: CASSLWTGEAGSPSYEQYF; DNA: TGCGCCAGCAGCTTGTGGACAGGGGAGGCCGGGAGCCCCTCCTACGAGCAGTACTTC
D: NA; V: TRBV28; J: TRBJ2-7; CDR3: CASNQQGSYEQYF; DNA: TGTGCCAGCAACCAACAGGGATCCTACGAGCAGTACTTC
D: TRBD1; V: TRBV27; J: TRBJ1-6; CDR3: CASSFSTGGGSPLHF; DNA: TGTGCCAGCAGTTTCTCAACAGGGGGTGGTTCACCCCTCCACTTT
D: NA; V: TRBV6-4; J: TRBJ1-6; CDR3: CASSEGANAPLHF; DNA: TGTGCCAGCAGTGAAGGAGCCAATGCACCCCTCCACTTT
D: TRBD2; V: TRBV15; J: TRBJ2-5; CDR3: CATSRQGGETQYF; DNA: TGTGCCACCAGCAGACAGGGAGGGGAGACCCAGTACTTC
D: TRBD1; V: TRBV19; J: TRBJ1-1; CDR3: CASSMGQGDTEAFF; DNA: TGTGCCAGTAGTATGGGACAGGGGGACACTGAAGCTTTCTTT
D: TRBD2; V: TRBV9; J: TRBJ2-5; CDR3: CASSVALAGGSVQETQYF; DNA: TGTGCCAGCAGCGTAGCGCTAGCGGGGGGGAGCGTCCAAGAGACCCAGTACTTC
D: NA; V: TRBV5-4; J: TRBJ2-1; CDR3: CASSLRDNEQFF; DNA: TGTGCCAGCAGCTTGAGAGACAATGAGCAGTTCTTC
D: TRBD2; V: TRBV7-6; J: TRBJ2-3; CDR3: CASSLGLAGLSTDTQYF; DNA: TGTGCCAGCAGCTTAGGGCTAGCGGGACTCAGCACAGATACGCAGTATTTT
D: NA; V: TRBV3-1/TRBV3-2; J: TRBJ2-1; CDR3: CASSQDRLYNEQFF; DNA: TGTGCCAGCAGCCAGGACAGATTGTACAATGAGCAGTTCTTC